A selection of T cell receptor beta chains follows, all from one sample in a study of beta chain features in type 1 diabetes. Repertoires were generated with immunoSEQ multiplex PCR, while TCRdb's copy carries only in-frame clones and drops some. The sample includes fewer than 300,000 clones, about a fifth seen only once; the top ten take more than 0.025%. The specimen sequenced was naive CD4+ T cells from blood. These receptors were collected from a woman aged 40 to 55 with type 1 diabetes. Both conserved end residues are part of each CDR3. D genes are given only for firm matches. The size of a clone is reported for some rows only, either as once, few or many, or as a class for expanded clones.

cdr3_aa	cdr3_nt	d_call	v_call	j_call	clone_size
CASSQQTGVQETQYF	TGTGCCAGCAGCCAACAGACAGGGGTTCAAGAGACCCAGTACTTC	TRBD1	TRBV4-2	TRBJ2-5	.
CASSPSGRGNTEAFF	TGTGCCAGCAGTCCAAGCGGCAGGGGGAACACTGAAGCTTTCTTT	.	TRBV27	TRBJ1-1	.
CASSPWTEENEKLFF	TGTGCCAGCAGTCCTTGGACAGAAGAAAATGAAAAACTGTTTTTT	.	TRBV27	TRBJ1-4	few
CASSGAGFGETQYF	TGTGCCAGCAGTGGGGCGGGGTTCGGAGAGACCCAGTACTTC	.	TRBV28	TRBJ2-5	few
CASSGRGQSGYTF	TGTGCCAGCAGTGGGAGGGGACAGTCCGGCTACACCTTC	TRBD1	TRBV25-1	TRBJ1-2	few
CASSPQGRNQPQHF	TGTGCCAGCAGTCCACAGGGGAGAAATCAGCCCCAGCATTTT	TRBD1	TRBV6-5	TRBJ1-5	.
CASQRSTQETQYF	TGTGCCAGCCAAAGGAGTACGCAAGAGACCCAGTACTTC	.	TRBV25-1	TRBJ2-5	few
CSASTGEVSYEQYF	TGCAGCGCCAGTACAGGGGAAGTTTCCTACGAGCAGTACTTC	TRBD1	TRBV29-1	TRBJ2-7	.
CASRGLAGGYEQFF	TGTGCCAGTAGGGGGCTAGCGGGAGGGTATGAGCAGTTCTTC	TRBD2	TRBV19	TRBJ2-1	few
CASSLEARGRGDTQYF	TGTGCCAGCAGCTTAGAGGCCAGGGGGCGCGGAGATACGCAGTATTTT	TRBD1	TRBV7-2	TRBJ2-3	few
CASSSGTSGETQYF	TGTGCCAGTAGTAGTGGGACTAGCGGAGAGACCCAGTACTTC	TRBD2	TRBV19	TRBJ2-5	.
CASTSGGGADEKLFF	TGTGCCAGCACCTCGGGGGGAGGGGCCGATGAAAAACTGTTTTTT	.	TRBV27	TRBJ1-4	.
CSVHHRGIAYGYTF	TGCAGCGTCCATCATAGGGGCATCGCTTATGGCTACACCTTC	.	TRBV29-1	TRBJ1-2	few
CASSPVIAGGLDTQYF	TGTGCCAGCAGCCCGGTGATAGCGGGAGGGTTAGATACGCAGTATTTT	TRBD2	TRBV5-4	TRBJ2-3	.
CASSPPRPNTGELFF	TGTGCCAGCTCACCACCCAGGCCGAACACCGGGGAGCTGTTTTTT	.	TRBV18	TRBJ2-2	.